A selection of T cell receptor beta chains follows, all from one sample in a study of a mutant IDH1 vaccine in newly diagnosed glioma. These receptors lack a known antigen. Repertoires were generated with immunoSEQ multiplex PCR, while TCRdb's copy carries only in-frame clones and drops some. The repertoire holds about 66,000 clones, about 80% seen once, with about 3.7% in the top ten. The material was PBMCs, obtained from a glioma patient whose treatment included an IDH1 peptide vaccine. All receptors come from a man younger than 45 with glioma. CDR3s include the opening cysteine and the closing phenylalanine or tryptophan. A D gene is named only where the DNA matches it firmly. Some rows have no size entry. The others give once, few or many, or a class for an expanded clone.

J: TRBJ1-5; size: .; V: TRBV28; D: .; length: 19; CDR3: CASKRGMATGSYSNQPQHF; DNA: TGTGCCAGCAAGAGGGGGATGGCGACCGGATCTTATAGCAATCAGCCCCAGCATTTT
J: TRBJ2-7; size: .; V: TRBV27; D: .; length: 14; CDR3: CASSAKGIRYEQYF; DNA: TGTGCCAGCAGTGCAAAGGGGATTCGGTACGAGCAGTACTTC
J: TRBJ1-1; size: .; V: TRBV10-3; D: TRBD1; length: 14; CDR3: CAISGQGKGTEAFF; DNA: TGTGCCATCAGTGGACAGGGTAAAGGAACTGAAGCTTTCTTT
J: TRBJ1-2; size: .; V: TRBV7-2; D: TRBD1; length: 14; CDR3: CASSQRQGDYGYTF; DNA: TGTGCCAGCAGCCAAAGACAGGGAGACTATGGCTACACCTTC
J: TRBJ1-6; size: .; V: TRBV19; D: TRBD1; length: 15; CDR3: CASSTSGTGDSPLHF; DNA: TGTGCCAGTAGTACATCCGGGACAGGCGACTCACCCCTCCACTTT
J: TRBJ1-4; size: .; V: TRBV7-9; D: .; length: 15; CDR3: CASSSVFRRNEKLFF; DNA: TGTGCCAGCAGCTCAGTTTTCAGGCGTAATGAAAAACTGTTTTTT
J: TRBJ2-2; size: .; V: TRBV25-1; D: TRBD1; length: 15; CDR3: CASSELRGRTGELFF; DNA: TGTGCCAGCAGTGAATTAAGGGGGCGTACCGGGGAGCTGTTTTTT
J: TRBJ2-5; size: .; V: TRBV11-2; D: TRBD2; length: 16; CDR3: CASSLGLALTQETQYF; DNA: TGTGCCAGCAGCTTGGGACTAGCCCTTACCCAAGAGACCCAGTACTTC
J: TRBJ2-6; size: .; V: TRBV19; D: TRBD1; length: 16; CDR3: CASSIQGAAGANVLTF; DNA: TGTGCCAGTAGTATTCAGGGGGCGGCTGGGGCCAACGTCCTGACTTTC
J: TRBJ1-1; size: .; V: TRBV6-5; D: .; length: 14; CDR3: CASNSPGVNTEAFF; DNA: TGTGCCAGCAATAGTCCCGGGGTGAACACTGAAGCTTTCTTT
J: TRBJ1-4; size: few; V: TRBV7-9; D: TRBD1; length: 15; CDR3: CASSPTLGTGEKLFF; DNA: TGTGCCAGCAGCCCTACCCTTGGGACAGGTGAAAAACTGTTTTTT
J: TRBJ2-3; size: .; V: TRBV4-3; D: .; length: 16; CDR3: CASSQDSGANKDTQYF; DNA: TGCGCCAGCAGCCAAGATAGTGGGGCGAATAAAGATACGCAGTATTTT
J: TRBJ2-1; size: .; V: TRBV15; D: .; length: 14; CDR3: CATSAGTSGNEQFF; DNA: TGTGCCACCTCCGCAGGAACAAGTGGAAATGAGCAGTTCTTC
J: TRBJ2-3; size: .; V: TRBV7-2; D: .; length: 13; CDR3: CASSLVSGDTQYF; DNA: TGTGCCAGCAGCTTAGTGTCCGGAGATACGCAGTATTTT
J: TRBJ1-3; size: .; V: TRBV7-9; D: .; length: 14; CDR3: CASSPGTAGNTIYF; DNA: TGTGCCAGCAGCCCCGGGACGGCAGGAAACACCATATATTTT
J: TRBJ2-1; size: .; V: TRBV7-7; D: .; length: 14; CDR3: CASSRPGTPNEQFF; DNA: TGTGCCAGCAGCCGCCCCGGCACCCCAAATGAGCAGTTCTTC
J: TRBJ1-5; size: .; V: TRBV6-5; D: TRBD1; length: 12; CDR3: CASGQGVQPQHF; DNA: TGTGCCAGCGGACAGGGTGTTCAGCCCCAGCATTTT
J: TRBJ1-1; size: .; V: TRBV28; D: TRBD1; length: 11; CDR3: CASSLQGGAFF; DNA: TGTGCCAGCAGTTTACAGGGGGGAGCTTTCTTT
J: TRBJ2-5; size: .; V: TRBV15; D: TRBD1; length: 14; CDR3: CATSRATGGETQYF; DNA: TGTGCCACCAGCAGAGCGACAGGGGGAGAGACCCAGTACTTC
J: TRBJ1-1; size: few; V: TRBV2; D: .; length: 15; CDR3: CASTRDSRLNTEAFF; DNA: TGTGCCAGCACCAGAGACAGTAGACTGAACACTGAAGCTTTCTTT
J: TRBJ2-3; size: .; V: TRBV28; D: TRBD2; length: 14; CDR3: CASKAAGFTDTQYF; DNA: TGTGCCAGCAAAGCAGCGGGATTCACAGATACGCAGTATTTT
J: TRBJ1-1; size: .; V: TRBV25-1; D: TRBD1; length: 16; CDR3: CASSDLRDRGGTEAFF; DNA: TGTGCCAGCAGTGATCTCCGGGACAGGGGAGGCACTGAAGCTTTCTTT
J: TRBJ2-7; size: .; V: TRBV5-8; D: .; length: 10; CDR3: CASSSTKQYF; DNA: TGTGCCAGCAGCTCGACCAAGCAGTACTTC
J: TRBJ2-1; size: .; V: TRBV11-3; D: TRBD2; length: 16; CDR3: CASSSGTSGGYNEQFF; DNA: TGTGCCAGCAGCTCCGGGACTAGCGGAGGTTACAATGAGCAGTTCTTC
J: TRBJ2-5; size: .; V: TRBV4-3; D: TRBD2; length: 15; CDR3: CASSQGISGGETQYF; DNA: TGCGCCAGCAGCCAAGGCATTAGCGGGGGAGAGACCCAGTACTTC
J: TRBJ1-5; size: .; V: TRBV4-3; D: .; length: 16; CDR3: CASSQDIRGGLQPQHF; DNA: TGCGCCAGCAGCCAAGATATTCGGGGTGGGTTACAGCCCCAGCATTTT
J: TRBJ2-1; size: .; V: TRBV25-1; D: TRBD2; length: 16; CDR3: CASSAPGTTNYNEQFF; DNA: TGTGCCAGCAGTGCACCCGGGACTACCAACTACAATGAGCAGTTCTTC
J: TRBJ1-1; size: .; V: TRBV5-1; D: .; length: 12; CDR3: CASRAGDTEAFF; DNA: TGCGCCAGCAGGGCTGGGGACACTGAAGCTTTCTTT
J: TRBJ2-6; size: .; V: TRBV7-8; D: TRBD2; length: 19; CDR3: CASRATRLAGGSGANVLTF; DNA: TGTGCCAGCAGGGCAACGAGACTAGCGGGGGGCTCTGGGGCCAACGTCCTGACTTTC
J: TRBJ1-4; size: once; V: TRBV7-6; D: .; length: 14; CDR3: CASTPGDPNEKLFF; DNA: TGTGCCAGCACCCCCGGGGACCCTAATGAAAAACTGTTTTTT
J: TRBJ2-7; size: .; V: TRBV27; D: TRBD2; length: 17; CDR3: CASSSLYGLANTYEQYF; DNA: TGTGCCAGCAGTTCCTTATACGGACTAGCGAATACCTACGAGCAGTACTTC
J: TRBJ1-1; size: .; V: TRBV2; D: .; length: 13; CDR3: CATTSTPGTEAFF; DNA: TGTGCCACTACATCAACCCCGGGCACTGAAGCTTTCTTT
J: TRBJ1-1; size: .; V: TRBV19; D: .; length: 14; CDR3: CATRDRSGGTEAFF; DNA: TGTGCCACCCGGGACCGGAGTGGTGGCACTGAAGCTTTCTTT
J: TRBJ2-3; size: .; V: TRBV28; D: TRBD2; length: 14; CDR3: CASTSGGDTDTQYF; DNA: TGTGCCAGCACTAGCGGGGGGGATACAGATACGCAGTATTTT
J: TRBJ2-1; size: .; V: TRBV2; D: TRBD1; length: 15; CDR3: CASSERDRGQNEQFF; DNA: TGTGCCAGCAGTGAACGGGACAGGGGGCAAAATGAGCAGTTCTTC